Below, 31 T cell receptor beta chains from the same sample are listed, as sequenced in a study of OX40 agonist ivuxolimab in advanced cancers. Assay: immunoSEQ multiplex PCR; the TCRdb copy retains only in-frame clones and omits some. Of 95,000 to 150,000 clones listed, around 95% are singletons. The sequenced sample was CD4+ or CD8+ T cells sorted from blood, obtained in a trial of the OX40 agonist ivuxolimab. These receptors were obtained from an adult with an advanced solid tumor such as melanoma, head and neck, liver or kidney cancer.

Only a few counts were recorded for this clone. This chain's CDR3 is CASSPPTGFREKLFF. CDR3 sequence (DNA): TGTGCCAGCTCACCACCAACAGGGTTTCGTGAAAAACTGTTTTTT. The chain carries TRBV18 and TRBJ1-4; D is possibly TRBD1 (6 bases). Germline CDR1 KGHSH, CDR2 LQKENI. V lost 0 bases and J 7 bases, leaving 12 bases between the germline ends. CDR3 length: 15 residues.

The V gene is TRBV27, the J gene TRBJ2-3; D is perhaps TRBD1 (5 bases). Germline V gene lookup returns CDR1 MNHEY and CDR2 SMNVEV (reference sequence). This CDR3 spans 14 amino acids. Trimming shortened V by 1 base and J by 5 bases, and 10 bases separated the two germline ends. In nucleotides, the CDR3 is TGTGCCAGCAGTTTATGGGGCCTCGAAGATACGCAGTATTTT. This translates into CASSLWGLEDTQYF.

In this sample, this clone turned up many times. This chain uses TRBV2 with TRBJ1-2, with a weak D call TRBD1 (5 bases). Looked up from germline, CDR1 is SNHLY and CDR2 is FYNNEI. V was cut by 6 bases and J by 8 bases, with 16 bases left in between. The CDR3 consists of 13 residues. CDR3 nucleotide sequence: TGTGCCAGCAGGGGGGACTTAGGGATCGGCTACACCTTC. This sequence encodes CASRGDLGIGYTF.

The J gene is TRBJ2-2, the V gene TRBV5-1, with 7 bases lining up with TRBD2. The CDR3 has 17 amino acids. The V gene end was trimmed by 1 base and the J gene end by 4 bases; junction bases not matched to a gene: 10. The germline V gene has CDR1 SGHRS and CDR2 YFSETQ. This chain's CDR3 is CASSLRGTTTFTGELFF. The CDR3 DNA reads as TGCGCCAGCAGCTTGAGAGGGACTACGACCTTCACCGGGGAGCTGTTTTTT.

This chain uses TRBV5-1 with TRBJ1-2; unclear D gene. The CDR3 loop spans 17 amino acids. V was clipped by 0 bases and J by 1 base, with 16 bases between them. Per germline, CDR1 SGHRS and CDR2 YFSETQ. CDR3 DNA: TGCGCCAGCAGCTTGGCCACGTTTAGCAGGAATAACTATGGCTACACCTTC. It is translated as CASSLATFSRNNYGYTF.

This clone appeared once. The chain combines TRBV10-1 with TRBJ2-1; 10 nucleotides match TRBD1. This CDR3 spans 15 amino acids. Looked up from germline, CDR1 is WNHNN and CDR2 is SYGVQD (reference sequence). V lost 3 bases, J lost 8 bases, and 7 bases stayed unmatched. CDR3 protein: CASSDGGTGADEQFF. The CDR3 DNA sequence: TGCGCCAGCAGTGATGGAGGGACAGGGGCGGATGAGCAGTTCTTC.

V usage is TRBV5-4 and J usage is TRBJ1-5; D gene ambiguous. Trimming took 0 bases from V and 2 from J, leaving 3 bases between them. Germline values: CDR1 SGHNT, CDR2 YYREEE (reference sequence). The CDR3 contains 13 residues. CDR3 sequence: CASSLAGNQPQHF. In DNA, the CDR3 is TGTGCCAGCAGCTTGGCGGGCAATCAGCCCCAGCATTTT.

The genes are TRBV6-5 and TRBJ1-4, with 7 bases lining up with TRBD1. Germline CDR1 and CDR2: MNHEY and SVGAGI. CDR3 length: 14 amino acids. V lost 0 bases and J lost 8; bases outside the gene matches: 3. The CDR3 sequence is CASSYSTGIEKLFF. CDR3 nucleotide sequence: TGTGCCAGCAGTTACTCGACAGGGATAGAAAAACTGTTTTTT.

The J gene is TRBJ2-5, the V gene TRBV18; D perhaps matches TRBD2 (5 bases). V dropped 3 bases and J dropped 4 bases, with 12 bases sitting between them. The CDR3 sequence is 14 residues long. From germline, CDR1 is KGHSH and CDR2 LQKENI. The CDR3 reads CASSPTGLRETQYF. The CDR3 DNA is TGTGCCAGCTCACCGACTGGACTCCGAGAGACCCAGTACTTC.

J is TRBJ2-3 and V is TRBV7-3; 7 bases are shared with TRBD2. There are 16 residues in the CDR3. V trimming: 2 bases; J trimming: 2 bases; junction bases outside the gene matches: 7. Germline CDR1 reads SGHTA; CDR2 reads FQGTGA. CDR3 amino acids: CASSLVRTRDTDTQYF. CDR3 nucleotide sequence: TGTGCCAGCAGCTTAGTCAGGACTAGGGACACAGATACGCAGTATTTT. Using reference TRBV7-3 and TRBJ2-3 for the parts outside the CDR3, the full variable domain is GAGVSQTPSNKVTEKGKYVELRCDPISGHTALYWYRQSLGQGPEFLIYFQGTGAADDSGLPNDRFFAVRPEGSVSTLKIQRTERGDSAVYLCASSLVRTRDTDTQYFGPGTRLTVL.

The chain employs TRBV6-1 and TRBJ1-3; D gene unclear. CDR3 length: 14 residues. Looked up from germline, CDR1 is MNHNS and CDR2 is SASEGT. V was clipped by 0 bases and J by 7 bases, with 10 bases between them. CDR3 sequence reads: CASSEAGPGNTIYF. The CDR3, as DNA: TGTGCCAGCAGTGAAGCAGGGCCCGGGAACACCATATATTTT.

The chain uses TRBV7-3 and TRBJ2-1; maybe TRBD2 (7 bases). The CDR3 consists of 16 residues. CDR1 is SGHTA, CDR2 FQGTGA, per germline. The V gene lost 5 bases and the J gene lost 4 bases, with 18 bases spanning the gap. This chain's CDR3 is CASSPSTGGVYNEQFF. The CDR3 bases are TGTGCCAGCAGCCCAAGCACGGGGGGCGTTTACAATGAGCAGTTCTTC.

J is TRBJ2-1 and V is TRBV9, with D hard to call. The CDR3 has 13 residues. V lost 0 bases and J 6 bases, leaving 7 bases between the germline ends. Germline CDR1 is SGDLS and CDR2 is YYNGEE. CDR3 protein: CASSVGPLNEQFF. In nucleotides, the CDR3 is TGTGCCAGCAGCGTAGGTCCCCTCAATGAGCAGTTCTTC.

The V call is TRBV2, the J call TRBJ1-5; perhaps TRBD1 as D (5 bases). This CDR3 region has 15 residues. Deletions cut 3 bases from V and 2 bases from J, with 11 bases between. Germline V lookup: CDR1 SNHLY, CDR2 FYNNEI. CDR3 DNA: TGTGCCAGCAGTGACGAGGGGTTGGGCAATCAGCCCCAGCATTTT. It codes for CASSDEGLGNQPQHF.

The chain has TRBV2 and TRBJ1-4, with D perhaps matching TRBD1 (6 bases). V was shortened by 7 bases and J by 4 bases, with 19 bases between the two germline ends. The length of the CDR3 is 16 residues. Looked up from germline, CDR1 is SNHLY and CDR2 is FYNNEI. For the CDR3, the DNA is TGTGCCAGCAACCCGCAAGGGGGGTTCAGTAATGAAAAACTGTTTTTT. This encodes CASNPQGGFSNEKLFF.

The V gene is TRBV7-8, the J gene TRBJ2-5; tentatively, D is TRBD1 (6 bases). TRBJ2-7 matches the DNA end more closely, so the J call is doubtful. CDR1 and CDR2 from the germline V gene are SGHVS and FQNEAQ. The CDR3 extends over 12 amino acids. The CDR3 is CASSLQGYEQYF. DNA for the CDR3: TGTGCCAGCAGCTTACAGGGGTACGAGCAGTACTTC.

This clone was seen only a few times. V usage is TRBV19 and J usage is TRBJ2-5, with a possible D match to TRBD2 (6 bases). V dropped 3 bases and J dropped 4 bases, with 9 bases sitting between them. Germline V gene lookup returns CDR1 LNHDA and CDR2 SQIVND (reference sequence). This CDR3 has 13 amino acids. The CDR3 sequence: CASSMEGRETQYF. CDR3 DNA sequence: TGTGCCAGTAGTATGGAGGGGAGAGAGACCCAGTACTTC.

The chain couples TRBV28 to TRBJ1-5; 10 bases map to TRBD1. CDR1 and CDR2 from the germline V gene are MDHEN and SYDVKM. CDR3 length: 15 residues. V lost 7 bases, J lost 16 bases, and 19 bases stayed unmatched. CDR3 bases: TGTGCCAGCACCCCTTCGGGGGGACAGGGGAGCCCTTTTCATTTT. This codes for CASTPSGGQGSPFHF.

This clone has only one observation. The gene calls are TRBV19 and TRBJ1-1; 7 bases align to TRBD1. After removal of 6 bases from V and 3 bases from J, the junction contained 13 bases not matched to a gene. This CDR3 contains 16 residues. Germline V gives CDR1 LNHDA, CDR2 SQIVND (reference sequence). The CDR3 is CASSPRVTGVDTEAFF. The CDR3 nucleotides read TGTGCCAGTAGCCCTCGAGTAACAGGGGTTGACACTGAAGCTTTCTTT.

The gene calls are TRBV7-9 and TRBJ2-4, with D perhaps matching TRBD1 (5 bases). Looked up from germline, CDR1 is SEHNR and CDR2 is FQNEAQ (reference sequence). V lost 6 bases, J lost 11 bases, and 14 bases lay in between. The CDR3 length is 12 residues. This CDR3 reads CASSPTQGFQYF. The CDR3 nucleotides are TGTGCCAGCAGTCCCACGCAGGGTTTTCAGTACTTC.

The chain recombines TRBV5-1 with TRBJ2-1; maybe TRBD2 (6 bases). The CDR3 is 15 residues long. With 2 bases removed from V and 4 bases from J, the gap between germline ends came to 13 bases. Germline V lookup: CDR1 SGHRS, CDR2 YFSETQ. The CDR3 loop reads CASSLGGTRYNEQFF. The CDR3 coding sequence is TGCGCCAGCAGCTTAGGAGGGACGAGGTACAATGAGCAGTTCTTC.

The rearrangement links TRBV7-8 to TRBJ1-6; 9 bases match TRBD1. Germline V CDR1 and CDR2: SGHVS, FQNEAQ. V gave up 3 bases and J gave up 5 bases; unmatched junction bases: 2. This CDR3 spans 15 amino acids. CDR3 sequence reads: CASSFRDRDNSPLHF. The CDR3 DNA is TGTGCCAGCAGCTTCCGGGACAGGGATAATTCACCCCTCCACTTT.

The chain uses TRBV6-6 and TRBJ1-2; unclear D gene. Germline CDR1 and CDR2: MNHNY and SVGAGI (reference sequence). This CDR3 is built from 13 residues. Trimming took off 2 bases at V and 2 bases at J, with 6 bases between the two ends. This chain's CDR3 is CASSYGPNYGYTF. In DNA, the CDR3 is TGTGCCAGCAGTTACGGCCCAAACTATGGCTACACCTTC.

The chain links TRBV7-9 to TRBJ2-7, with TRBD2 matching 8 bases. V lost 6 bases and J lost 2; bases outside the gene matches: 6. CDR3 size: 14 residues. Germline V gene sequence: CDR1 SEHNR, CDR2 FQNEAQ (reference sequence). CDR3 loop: CASSRLAGPYEQYF. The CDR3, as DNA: TGTGCCAGCAGTCGATTAGCGGGGCCCTACGAGCAGTACTTC.

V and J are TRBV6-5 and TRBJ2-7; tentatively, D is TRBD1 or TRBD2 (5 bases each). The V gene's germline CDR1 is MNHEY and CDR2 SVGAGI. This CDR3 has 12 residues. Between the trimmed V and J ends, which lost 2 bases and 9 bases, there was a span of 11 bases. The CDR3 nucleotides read TGTGCCAGCAGTTACGACGGGACGTGGCAGTACTTC. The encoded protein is CASSYDGTWQYF.

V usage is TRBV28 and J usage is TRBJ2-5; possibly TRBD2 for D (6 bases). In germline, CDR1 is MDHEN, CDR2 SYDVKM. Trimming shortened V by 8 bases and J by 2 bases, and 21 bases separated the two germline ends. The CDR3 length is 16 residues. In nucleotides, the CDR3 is TGTGCCAGCGCAGAGGCGGGGAGAAGGGGTCAAGAGACCCAGTACTTC. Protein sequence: CASAEAGRRGQETQYF.

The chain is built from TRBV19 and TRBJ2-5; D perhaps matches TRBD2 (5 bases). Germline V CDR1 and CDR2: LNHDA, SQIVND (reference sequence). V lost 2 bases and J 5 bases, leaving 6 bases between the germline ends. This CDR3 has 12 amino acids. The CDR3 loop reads CASSIPGETQYF. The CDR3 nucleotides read TGTGCCAGTAGTATACCGGGGGAGACCCAGTACTTC.

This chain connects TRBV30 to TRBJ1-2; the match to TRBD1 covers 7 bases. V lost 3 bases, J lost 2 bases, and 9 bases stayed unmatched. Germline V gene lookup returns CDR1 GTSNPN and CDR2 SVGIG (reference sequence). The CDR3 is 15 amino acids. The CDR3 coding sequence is TGTGCCTGGAGACCGGGACAGATAATCAACTATGGCTACACCTTC. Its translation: CAWRPGQIINYGYTF.

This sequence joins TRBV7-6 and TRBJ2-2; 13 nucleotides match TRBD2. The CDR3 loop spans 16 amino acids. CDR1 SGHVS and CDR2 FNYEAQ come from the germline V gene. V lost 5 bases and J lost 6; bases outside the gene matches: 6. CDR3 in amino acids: CASSATSGGASGELFF. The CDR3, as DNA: TGTGCCAGCAGCGCAACTAGCGGGGGGGCCTCCGGGGAGCTGTTTTTT.

The CDR3 is CASSLGLSYGYTF. In DNA, the CDR3 is TGTGCCAGCAGCCTTGGGCTTAGCTATGGCTACACCTTC. This rearrangement joins TRBV9 to TRBJ1-2; D is undetermined. CDR3 size: 13 residues. Trimming removed 4 bases at V and 4 bases at J, with 11 bases between. Germline-derived CDR1 and CDR2 are SGDLS and YYNGEE.

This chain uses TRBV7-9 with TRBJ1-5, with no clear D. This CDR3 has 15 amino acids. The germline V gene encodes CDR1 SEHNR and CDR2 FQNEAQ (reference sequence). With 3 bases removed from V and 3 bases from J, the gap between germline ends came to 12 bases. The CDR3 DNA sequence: TGTGCCAGCAGCTTGGGATCCAATCACAATCAGCCCCAGCATTTT. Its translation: CASSLGSNHNQPQHF.